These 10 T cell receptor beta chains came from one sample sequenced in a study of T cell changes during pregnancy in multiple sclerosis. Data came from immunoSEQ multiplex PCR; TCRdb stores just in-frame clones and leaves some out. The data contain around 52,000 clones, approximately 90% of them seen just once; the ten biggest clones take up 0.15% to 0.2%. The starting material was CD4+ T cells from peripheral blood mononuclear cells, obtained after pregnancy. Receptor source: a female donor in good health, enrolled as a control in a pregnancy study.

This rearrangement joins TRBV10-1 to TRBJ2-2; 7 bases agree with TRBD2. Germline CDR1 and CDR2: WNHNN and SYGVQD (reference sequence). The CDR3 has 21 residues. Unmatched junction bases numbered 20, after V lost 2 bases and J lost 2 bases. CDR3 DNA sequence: TGCGCCAGCAGTGAGGGTGGAAGACCCCTAAGCGGGACGGCTAACACCGGGGAGCTGTTTTTT. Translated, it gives CASSEGGRPLSGTANTGELFF.

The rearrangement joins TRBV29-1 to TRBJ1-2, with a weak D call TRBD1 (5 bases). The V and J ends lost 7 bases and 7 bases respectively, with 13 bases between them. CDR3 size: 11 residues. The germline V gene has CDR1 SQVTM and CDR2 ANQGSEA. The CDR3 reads CSAGGNGGYTF. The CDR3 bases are TGCAGCGCCGGGGGGAACGGTGGCTACACCTTC.

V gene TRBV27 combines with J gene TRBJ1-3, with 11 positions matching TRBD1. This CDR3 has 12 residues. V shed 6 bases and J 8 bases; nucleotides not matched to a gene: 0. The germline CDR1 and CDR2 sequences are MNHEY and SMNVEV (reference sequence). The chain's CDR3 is CASRDRGHTIYF. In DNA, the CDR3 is TGTGCCAGCAGGGACAGGGGGCACACCATATATTTT.

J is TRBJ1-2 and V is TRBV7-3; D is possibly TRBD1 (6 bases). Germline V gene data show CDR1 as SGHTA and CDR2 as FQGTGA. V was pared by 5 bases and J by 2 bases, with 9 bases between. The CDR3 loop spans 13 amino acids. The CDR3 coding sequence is TGTGCCAGCAGCGTTACAGGGAACTATGGCTACACCTTC. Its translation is CASSVTGNYGYTF.

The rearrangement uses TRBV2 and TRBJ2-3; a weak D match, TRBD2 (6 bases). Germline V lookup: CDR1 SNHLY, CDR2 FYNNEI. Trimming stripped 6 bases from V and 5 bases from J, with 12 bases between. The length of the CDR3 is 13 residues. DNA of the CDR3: TGTGCCAGCAGGGAGGGTCGGCAAGATACGCAGTATTTT. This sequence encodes CASREGRQDTQYF.

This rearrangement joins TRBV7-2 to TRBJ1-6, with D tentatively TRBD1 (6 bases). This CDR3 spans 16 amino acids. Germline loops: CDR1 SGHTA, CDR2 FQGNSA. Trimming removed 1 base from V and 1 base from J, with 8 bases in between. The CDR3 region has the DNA TGTGCCAGCAGCTTAGAACAGGGTTCCTATAATTCACCCCTCCACTTT. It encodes CASSLEQGSYNSPLHF.

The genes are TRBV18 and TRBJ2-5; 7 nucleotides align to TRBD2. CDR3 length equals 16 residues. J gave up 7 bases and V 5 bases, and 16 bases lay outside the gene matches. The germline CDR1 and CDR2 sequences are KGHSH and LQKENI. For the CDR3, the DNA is TGTGCCAGCTCAGCTAGTGGGACGGCGGGGGACGGGACCCAGTACTTC. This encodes CASSASGTAGDGTQYF.

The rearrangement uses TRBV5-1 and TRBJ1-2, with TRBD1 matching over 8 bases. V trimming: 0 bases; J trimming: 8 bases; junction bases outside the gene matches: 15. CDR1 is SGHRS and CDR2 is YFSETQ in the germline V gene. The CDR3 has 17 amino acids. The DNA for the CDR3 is TGCGCCAGCAGCTTGGGGGGACAGGTTACTTTTATTTCCGGCTACACCTTC. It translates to CASSLGGQVTFISGYTF.

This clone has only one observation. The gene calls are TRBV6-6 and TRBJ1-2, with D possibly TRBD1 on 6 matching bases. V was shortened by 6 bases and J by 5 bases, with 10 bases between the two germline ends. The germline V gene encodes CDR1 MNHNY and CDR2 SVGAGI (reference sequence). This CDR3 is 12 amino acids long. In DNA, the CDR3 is TGTGCCAGCAGCACTAGGGGGTATGGCTACACCTTC. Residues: CASSTRGYGYTF.

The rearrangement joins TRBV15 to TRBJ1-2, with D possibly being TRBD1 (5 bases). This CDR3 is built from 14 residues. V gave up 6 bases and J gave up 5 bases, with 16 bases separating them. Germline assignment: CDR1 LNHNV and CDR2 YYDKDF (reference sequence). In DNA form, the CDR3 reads TGTGCCACCAGGGCGGGGGGGGACCCTTATGGCTACACCTTC. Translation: CATRAGGDPYGYTF.